This TCR beta chain came from a study of regulatory T cells in long-lasting Graves disease. The authors built TCR beta libraries using iRepertoire HTBI primers and Arm-PCR of CDR3 regions. TCRdb re-called the multiplex PCR reads through MiXCR, storing one row per CDR3 protein. The top ten clones hold approximately 15% of a sample with 350,000 to 550,000 distinct CDR3 sequences, around 13% of them seen once. This CDR3 is 20 amino acids long. Unmatched junction bases numbered 14, after V lost 1 base and J lost 2 bases. Germline V gene data show CDR1 as SGHTA and CDR2 as FQGNSA. As for time point: newly diagnosed GD, antithyroid drugs for less than 3 months. Researchers made the TCR library from RNA that was extracted from PBMCs. The data were also submitted as part of a second study, on T cells in Graves' hyperthyroidism and ophthalmopathy.

Sequenced here: peripheral blood mononuclear cells (PBMCs), sampled at new diagnosis, from a patient treated with antithyroid drugs. The V gene is TRBV7-2, the J gene TRBJ2-5; 12 bases line up with TRBD2. This TCR derives from a woman aged 50 to 60 with Graves disease. The CDR3 region has the DNA TGTGCCAGCAGCTTAGATGCTAGCGGGAGGGATTCCCTACCTCAAGAGACCCAGTACTTC. Encoded protein: CASSLDASGRDSLPQETQYF. Supplemented by reference TRBV7-2 and TRBJ2-5, the full variable domain reads GAGVSQSPSNKVTEKGKDVELRCDPISGHTALYWYRQSLGQGLEFLIYFQGNSAPDKSGLPSDRFSAERTGGSVSTLTIQRTQQEDSAVYLCASSLDASGRDSLPQETQYFGPGTRLLVL.